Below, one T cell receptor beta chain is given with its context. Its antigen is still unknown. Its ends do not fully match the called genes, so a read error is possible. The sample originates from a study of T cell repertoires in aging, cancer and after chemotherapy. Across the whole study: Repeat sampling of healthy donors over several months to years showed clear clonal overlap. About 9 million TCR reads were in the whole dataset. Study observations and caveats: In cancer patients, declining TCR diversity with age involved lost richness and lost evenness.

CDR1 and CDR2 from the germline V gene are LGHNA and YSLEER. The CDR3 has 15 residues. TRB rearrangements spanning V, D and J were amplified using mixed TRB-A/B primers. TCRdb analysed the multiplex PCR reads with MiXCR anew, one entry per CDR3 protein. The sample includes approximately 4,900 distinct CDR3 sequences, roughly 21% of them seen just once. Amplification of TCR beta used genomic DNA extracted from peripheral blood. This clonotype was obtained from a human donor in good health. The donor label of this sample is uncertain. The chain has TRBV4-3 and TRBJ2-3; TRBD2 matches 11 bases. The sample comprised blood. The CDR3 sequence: CASSQEIAGGDTQYF. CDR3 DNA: TGTGCCAGCAGCCAAGAGATAGCGGGGGGGGATACGCAGTATTTT.